This entry lists 5 T cell receptor beta chains sequenced from one sample in a study of PD-1 blockade in classical Hodgkin lymphoma. Sequencing used immunoSEQ multiplex PCR; TCRdb keeps in-frame clones, though not all of them. The table has 50,000 or so clones, around 90% seen once; the top ten hold 11% to 15%. Sample time point: cycle 4 day 1 (C4D1), after 5 to 7 weeks of nivolumab. In every patient, relapse followed autologous stem cell transplantation, while exposure to brentuximab vedotin differed. The source material was peripheral blood mononuclear cells (PBMCs), sampled before the fourth cycle of nivolumab. The receptors here all came from a human donor with classical Hodgkin lymphoma.

This clone was picked up a small number of times. The chain is built from TRBV7-2 and TRBJ2-3, with no clear D. This CDR3 is 14 amino acids long. CDR1 is SGHTA and CDR2 is FQGNSA in the germline V gene. The V end was cut by 5 bases, the J end by 6 bases, with 15 bases between. The CDR3 spells CASSRSSGLDTQYF. The CDR3 nucleotides are TGTGCCAGCAGCCGGTCTTCGGGTCTCGATACGCAGTATTTT.

This clone was counted only a few times. This rearrangement joins TRBV30 to TRBJ1-1; D unclear. The germline CDR1 and CDR2 sequences are GTSNPN and SVGIG (reference sequence). The CDR3 covers 13 residues. V dropped 0 bases and J dropped 1 base, with 6 bases sitting between them. The DNA for the CDR3 is TGTGCCTGGAGTGTAGCAGGGAACACTGAAGCTTTCTTT. Amino acid sequence: CAWSVAGNTEAFF.

The chain uses TRBV7-3 and TRBJ2-1; tentatively, D is TRBD2 (5 bases). Germline lookup yields CDR1 SGHTA and CDR2 FQGTGA. With 0 bases removed from V and 0 bases from J, the gap between germline ends came to 15 bases. The CDR3 sequence is 18 residues long. In DNA form, the CDR3 reads TGTGCCAGCAGCTTAACGGGATATAGCGTTGGCTCCTACAATGAGCAGTTCTTC. This gives the protein CASSLTGYSVGSYNEQFF.

V gene TRBV27 combines with J gene TRBJ1-4, with D unresolved. V was pared by 1 base and J by 2 bases, with 17 bases between. The CDR3 covers 18 residues. In germline, CDR1 is MNHEY, CDR2 SMNVEV (reference sequence). The CDR3 DNA reads as TGTGCCAGCAGTTTATTTTCTGTCGCCCAGCGCACTAATGAAAAACTGTTTTTT. Translation gives CASSLFSVAQRTNEKLFF.

CDR3 sequence: CASSARTGNGNTIYF. For the CDR3, the DNA is TGTGCCAGCAGCGCCCGGACAGGAAATGGAAACACCATATATTTT. This rearrangement joins TRBV9 to TRBJ1-3; 7 bases match TRBD1. Germline V CDR1 and CDR2: SGDLS, YYNGEE. CDR3 length: 15 amino acids. Unmatched junction bases numbered 6, after V lost 3 bases and J lost 3 bases.